These 29 T cell receptor beta chains were all obtained from the same sample, sequenced in a study of T cells in localized non-small cell lung cancer. The method was immunoSEQ multiplex PCR; TCRdb's version includes in-frame clones alone and lacks a portion of them. The profile shows about 7,600 clones, less than 60% of them singletons. Here the sequenced sample was lymph node tissue, taken before any cancer treatment. Receptors were obtained from a male donor at least 60 years old with stage I squamous cell lung carcinoma.

The chain is built from TRBV30 and TRBJ2-7; D remains unclear. The germline gives CDR1 GTSNPN, CDR2 SVGIG (reference sequence). The CDR3 covers 11 residues. The ends were cut back, 2 bases at V and 3 bases at J, with 5 bases in the middle. The CDR3, as DNA: TGTGCCTGGAGTCTAGACTACGAGCAGTACTTC. This gives the protein CAWSLDYEQYF.

This chain connects TRBV18 to TRBJ1-1; D is unclear. This CDR3 contains 13 residues. From germline, CDR1 is KGHSH and CDR2 LQKENI. Between the trimmed V and J ends, which lost 1 base and 2 bases, there was a span of 5 bases. The CDR3 loop reads CASSPQLNTEAFF. The CDR3, as DNA: TGTGCCAGCTCACCACAGTTAAACACTGAAGCTTTCTTT. The full variable domain, its missing parts supplied by reference TRBV18 and TRBJ1-1, is NAGVMQNPRHLVRRRGQEARLRCSPMKGHSHVYWYRQLPEEGLKFMVYLQKENIIDESGMPKERFSAEFPKEGPSILRIQQVVRGDSAAYFCASSPQLNTEAFFGQGTRLTVV.

The rearrangement links TRBV28 to TRBJ2-5; 9 bases line up with TRBD2. The J call is doubtful: the DNA matches TRBJ2-7 better. The CDR3 is 19 residues long. Germline CDR1 reads MDHEN; CDR2 reads SYDVKM. The CDR3 protein is CASIGFMAGGPVKRLEQYF. As DNA, the CDR3 is TGTGCCAGCATTGGGTTTATGGCGGGAGGGCCCGTGAAGAGGCTCGAGCAGTACTTC.

The chain employs TRBV29-1 and TRBJ2-2; D unclear. The V and J ends lost 3 bases and 0 bases respectively, with 5 bases between them. Germline values: CDR1 SQVTM, CDR2 ANQGSEA. This CDR3 is built from 13 residues. In nucleotides, the CDR3 is TGCAGCGTTGACGTAGCGAACACCGGGGAGCTGTTTTTT. It yields the protein CSVDVANTGELFF.

This clone was detected only a few times. V and J are TRBV30 and TRBJ2-5; D uncertain. There are 11 residues in the CDR3. The germline V gene encodes CDR1 GTSNPN and CDR2 SVGIG (reference sequence). The ends were cut back, 7 bases at V and 5 bases at J, with 11 bases in the middle. The DNA of the CDR3 is TGTGCCTCGGCCAGTGGGGAGACCCAGTACTTC. Translation gives CASASGETQYF.

CDR3 sequence: CASSPPLRKQETQYF. The CDR3 DNA reads as TGTGCCAGCAGTCCCCCGCTAAGAAAACAAGAGACCCAGTACTTC. V is TRBV28 and J is TRBJ2-5, with no clear D. The CDR3 totals 15 residues. V was shortened by 5 bases and J by 2 bases, with 15 bases between the two germline ends. In germline, CDR1 is MDHEN, CDR2 SYDVKM.

The chain recombines TRBV14 with TRBJ2-5, with 8 bases identical to TRBD2. Germline V gene lookup returns CDR1 SGHDN and CDR2 FVKESK. Unmatched junction bases numbered 4, after V lost 3 bases and J lost 4 bases. The CDR3 length is 14 residues. The CDR3 region has the DNA TGTGCCAGCAGCCACCAGACTAGCGCAGAGACCCAGTACTTC. This translates into CASSHQTSAETQYF.

The chain links TRBV15 to TRBJ2-7, with D possibly matching TRBD1 (5 bases). Trimming pared 5 bases from V and 0 bases from J, leaving 11 bases between. Germline CDR1 reads LNHNV; CDR2 reads YYDKDF (reference sequence). The CDR3 has 14 amino acids. CDR3 nucleotides: TGTGCCACCAGCCTAGGGGCGGTCTCCTACGAGCAGTACTTC. Protein sequence: CATSLGAVSYEQYF. Full variable domain (outside the CDR3, taken from reference TRBV15 and TRBJ2-7): DAMVIQNPRYQVTQFGKPVTLSCSQTLNHNVMYWYQQKSSQAPKLLFHYYDKDFNNEADTPDNFQSRRPNTSFCFLDIRSPGLGDTAMYLCATSLGAVSYEQYFGPGTRLTVT.

The chain couples TRBV28 to TRBJ1-2, with a possible D match to TRBD1 (6 bases). Germline V gene data show CDR1 as MDHEN and CDR2 as SYDVKM. V was cut by 4 bases and J by 8 bases, with 14 bases left in between. This CDR3 is 13 amino acids long. CDR3 DNA: TGTGCCAGCAGTTCCGACAGGTTCGGGGGCTACACCTTC. Residues: CASSSDRFGGYTF.

This clone was counted once. V gene TRBV30 combines with J gene TRBJ2-1; no firm D call. V was cut by 0 bases and J by 7 bases, with 10 bases left in between. The V gene's germline CDR1 is GTSNPN and CDR2 SVGIG (reference sequence). This CDR3 contains 13 residues. This chain's CDR3 is CAWSVGLGNEQFF. The CDR3 nucleotides are TGTGCCTGGAGTGTTGGTTTGGGTAATGAGCAGTTCTTC.

This rearrangement joins TRBV18 to TRBJ1-2; no clear D. The CDR3 totals 15 residues. V shed 1 base and J shed 4 bases, with 13 bases lying between them. CDR1 is KGHSH and CDR2 is LQKENI in the germline V gene. The DNA of the CDR3 is TGTGCCAGCTCACCACTGGGCCCGGGCTGCTATGGCTACACCTTC. It specifies CASSPLGPGCYGYTF.

This clone was picked up one time. The V gene is TRBV28, the J gene TRBJ1-2; no firm D call. CDR1 and CDR2 (germline): MDHEN, SYDVKM. CDR3 size: 16 residues. Trimming removed 4 bases from V and 0 bases from J, with 15 bases in between. CDR3 protein: CASSWVWTAANYGYTF. The CDR3 DNA follows: TGTGCCAGCAGTTGGGTGTGGACTGCCGCTAACTATGGCTACACCTTC.

The V call is TRBV2, the J call TRBJ2-5; the D is unclear. This CDR3 is built from 12 residues. V lost 3 bases and J 5 bases, leaving 7 bases between the germline ends. The germline CDR1 and CDR2 sequences are SNHLY and FYNNEI. CDR3 DNA sequence: TGTGCCAGCAGTGATTCGGGTGAGACCCAGTACTTC. Encoded protein: CASSDSGETQYF.

The rearrangement joins TRBV5-1 to TRBJ1-1; D unresolved. Trimming took 0 bases from V and 2 from J, leaving 11 bases between them. This CDR3 is built from 15 residues. The germline V gene has CDR1 SGHRS and CDR2 YFSETQ. DNA for the CDR3: TGCGCCAGCAGCTTGGATGGCAGGCCAAACACTGAAGCTTTCTTT. It encodes CASSLDGRPNTEAFF.

This clone was recorded once. The chain employs TRBV25-1 and TRBJ1-1; D unclear. The CDR3 runs 13 residues. In germline, CDR1 is MGHDK, CDR2 SYGVNS. The ends were cut back, 9 bases at V and 5 bases at J, with 16 bases in the middle. DNA for the CDR3: TGTGCCAGTCCTGGCCGGAGGAGGACTGAAGCTTTCTTT. It encodes CASPGRRRTEAFF.

CDR3 in amino acids: CASSTVADTQYF. The CDR3 DNA sequence: TGTGCCAGCTCTACTGTAGCAGATACGCAGTATTTT. The chain employs TRBV18 and TRBJ2-3; D uncertain. The length of the CDR3 is 12 residues. With 6 bases removed from V and 4 bases from J, the gap between germline ends came to 8 bases. CDR1 KGHSH and CDR2 LQKENI come from the germline V gene.

The chain links TRBV29-1 to TRBJ2-7; no firm D call. The CDR3 sequence is 12 residues long. Trimming took 4 bases from V and 4 from J, leaving 11 bases between them. The V gene's germline CDR1 is SQVTM and CDR2 ANQGSEA. CDR3 amino acids: CSVVEGFYEQYF. CDR3 DNA: TGCAGCGTTGTAGAAGGATTTTACGAGCAGTACTTC.

The V call is TRBV19, the J call TRBJ1-5; D is ambiguous. Germline V gene sequence: CDR1 LNHDA, CDR2 SQIVND (reference sequence). This CDR3 contains 13 residues. V shed 3 bases and J shed 5 bases, with 8 bases lying between them. The CDR3 DNA follows: TGTGCCAGTAGTATGCAGGTCTATCAGCCCCAGCATTTT. It yields the protein CASSMQVYQPQHF.

J is TRBJ1-5 and V is TRBV19; 9 bases line up with TRBD1. V was pared by 3 bases and J by 0 bases, with 3 bases of the junction left unmatched. Germline V gene data show CDR1 as LNHDA and CDR2 as SQIVND (reference sequence). The CDR3 loop spans 16 amino acids. The chain's CDR3 is CASSIRTGDSNQPQHF. CDR3 bases: TGTGCCAGTAGTATCAGGACAGGGGATAGCAATCAGCCCCAGCATTTT. The complete variable domain, with remaining parts taken from reference TRBV19 and TRBJ1-5, reads DGGITQSPKYLFRKEGQNVTLSCEQNLNHDAMYWYRQDPGQGLRLIYYSQIVNDFQKGDIAEGYSVSREKKESFPLTVTSAQKNPTAFYLCASSIRTGDSNQPQHFGDGTRLSIL.

J is TRBJ1-1 and V is TRBV5-1; no clear D gene. Per germline, CDR1 SGHRS and CDR2 YFSETQ. This CDR3 is 14 amino acids long. V was cut by 2 bases and J by 1 base, with 9 bases left in between. CDR3 in amino acids: CASSFEGGNTEAFF. The CDR3, as DNA: TGCGCCAGCAGCTTTGAGGGTGGGAACACTGAAGCTTTCTTT.

This clone showed up just a few times. One end of the junction varies from germline; a read error may be responsible. The chain joins TRBV11-3 to TRBJ2-6; possible D gene TRBD1, 5 bases. This CDR3 region has 15 residues. Germline CDR1 is SGHNT and CDR2 is YENEEA. CDR3 sequence: CASSQESSGANVLTF. The CDR3 DNA reads as TGTGCCAGCAGCCAGGAGAGTTCTGGGGCTAACGTCCTGACTTTC.

There are a few counts of this clone. The junction and the germline gene differ at one end; a read error may be behind it. The gene calls are TRBV30 and TRBJ1-2; D uncertain. The CDR3 is 13 residues long. The germline V gene has CDR1 GTSNPN and CDR2 SVGIG (reference sequence). CDR3 in amino acids: CAWSRGIGSGYTF. For the CDR3, the DNA is TGTGCCTGGAGTCGAGGCATTGGGAGTGGCTACACCTTT.

The chain joins TRBV7-2 to TRBJ1-1; 7 bases are shared with TRBD1. The V segment lost 1 base and the J segment 1 base; nucleotides outside the gene matches: 6. There are 16 residues in the CDR3. Germline CDR1 and CDR2: SGHTA and FQGNSA. The CDR3: CASSLGYRGSNTEAFF. CDR3 DNA: TGTGCCAGCAGCTTAGGCTACAGGGGATCGAACACTGAAGCTTTCTTT.

This chain connects TRBV19 to TRBJ2-1, with 12 bases lining up with TRBD2. Looked up from germline, CDR1 is LNHDA and CDR2 is SQIVND (reference sequence). V lost 7 bases to trimming and J lost 5 bases; unmatched junction nucleotides: 12. This CDR3 has 17 amino acids. This CDR3 reads CASTRLAGALGDNEQFF. CDR3 in DNA: TGTGCCAGTACCCGACTAGCGGGAGCCCTCGGCGACAATGAGCAGTTCTTC. Combining the CDR3 with reference TRBV19 and TRBJ2-1 gives the whole variable domain DGGITQSPKYLFRKEGQNVTLSCEQNLNHDAMYWYRQDPGQGLRLIYYSQIVNDFQKGDIAEGYSVSREKKESFPLTVTSAQKNPTAFYLCASTRLAGALGDNEQFFGPGTRLTVL.

This clone showed up just a few times. This sequence joins TRBV30 and TRBJ2-4; D unclear. This CDR3 has 13 amino acids. Trimming removed 6 bases at V and 1 base at J, with 10 bases between. Germline-derived CDR1 and CDR2 are GTSNPN and SVGIG (reference sequence). Written as DNA, the CDR3 is TGTGCCTGCCGGAGTGGGGCCAAAAACATTCAGTACTTC. Encoded protein: CACRSGAKNIQYF. Full variable domain (missing parts from reference TRBV30 and TRBJ2-4): SQTIHQWPATLVQPVGSPLSLECTVEGTSNPNLYWYRQAAGRGLQLLFYSVGIGQISSEVPQNLSASRPQDRQFILSSKKLLLSDSGFYLCACRSGAKNIQYFGAGTRLSVL.

As concerns this clone: The junction and the germline gene differ at one end; a read error may be behind it. The gene calls are TRBV10-2 and TRBJ2-7; 11 positions match TRBD2. The germline V gene has CDR1 WSHSY and CDR2 SAAADI. This CDR3 region has 14 residues. In nucleotides, the CDR3 is TGCGCCAGCAGTCTAGCGGGAGGATTTAACGAGCAGTATTTC. Amino acid sequence: CASSLAGGFNEQYF.

CDR3 coding DNA: TGTGCCAGCAGCTCAGGGGGGACAGGGTCGTTCACTGAAGCTTTCTTT. Translating gives CASSSGGTGSFTEAFF. The chain carries TRBV9 and TRBJ1-1, with TRBD1 matching 9 bases. V was clipped by 4 bases and J by 4 bases; unmatched bases: 11. Per germline, CDR1 SGDLS and CDR2 YYNGEE. This CDR3 contains 16 residues.

This clone was found a few times. For the CDR3, the DNA is TGTGCCAGCAGCTTACAGGGGGCGAAAGCTTTCTTT. Translated: CASSLQGAKAFF. The V gene is TRBV9, the J gene TRBJ1-1; 9 nucleotides line up with TRBD1. The V segment lost 4 bases and the J segment 9 bases; nucleotides outside the gene matches: 4. The germline V gene has CDR1 SGDLS and CDR2 YYNGEE. This CDR3 is built from 12 residues.

V and J are TRBV15 and TRBJ2-7, with 7 nucleotides matching TRBD2. The length of the CDR3 is 15 residues. Germline V gene data show CDR1 as LNHNV and CDR2 as YYDKDF (reference sequence). V gave up 4 bases and J gave up 5 bases; unmatched junction bases: 11. CDR3 loop: CATSKEASGTNEQYF. CDR3 in DNA: TGTGCCACCAGCAAGGAAGCGAGCGGGACGAACGAGCAGTACTTC.